These 17 T cell receptor beta chains were all obtained from the same sample, sequenced in a study of T cell responses to AZD1222 COVID-19 vaccine. The assay was immunoSEQ multiplex PCR, and TCRdb's table has in-frame clones only and misses some. Seen here are 150,000 to 200,000 clones, about 93% observed once, and the top ten hold around 1.9%. The sample in question was peripheral blood, obtained 28 days after the second AZD1222 dose. The receptors were sampled from an adult who received the AZD1222 COVID-19 vaccine.

The V call is TRBV4-3, the J call TRBJ2-7; 9 nucleotides align to TRBD1. This CDR3 has 15 residues. The germline CDR1 and CDR2 sequences are LGHNA and YSLEER. Unmatched junction bases numbered 3, after V lost 0 bases and J lost 3 bases. This CDR3 reads CASSQETGGGYEQYF. In DNA form, the CDR3 reads TGCGCCAGCAGCCAAGAGACAGGGGGAGGCTACGAGCAGTACTTC.

The chain employs TRBV18 and TRBJ1-2; D remains unclear. CDR3 size: 13 residues. The germline V and J ends were trimmed by 2 bases and 5 bases, with 9 bases remaining between them. In germline, CDR1 is KGHSH, CDR2 LQKENI. This CDR3 reads CASSPDSQYGYTF. The DNA of the CDR3 is TGTGCCAGCTCACCAGATTCGCAGTATGGCTACACCTTC.

This clone was counted only a few times. This chain uses TRBV4-3 with TRBJ1-3; D is uncertain. With 4 bases removed from V and 4 bases from J, the gap between germline ends came to 11 bases. The germline V gene has CDR1 LGHNA and CDR2 YSLEER. CDR3 length: 14 amino acids. The CDR3 is CASSPSLGGNTIYF. CDR3 nucleotides: TGCGCCAGCAGCCCATCTCTAGGGGGAAACACCATATATTTT.

The gene calls are TRBV30 and TRBJ1-1; D gene unclear. Germline CDR1 and CDR2: GTSNPN and SVGIG (reference sequence). The length of the CDR3 is 13 residues. Trimming stripped 0 bases from V and 4 bases from J, with 9 bases between. The CDR3 region is CAWSVIRPTEAFF. The DNA of the CDR3 is TGTGCCTGGAGTGTAATCCGTCCCACTGAAGCTTTCTTT.

The genes are TRBV7-2 and TRBJ1-1; no clear D. V gave up 5 bases and J gave up 11 bases, with 15 bases separating them. The CDR3 sequence is 12 residues long. Germline V CDR1 and CDR2: SGHTA, FQGNSA. Written as DNA, the CDR3 is TGTGCCAGCAGCCTGAGGGTGTCTGGCGCTTTCTTT. It specifies CASSLRVSGAFF.

The rearrangement joins TRBV27 to TRBJ1-1, with a tentative D call TRBD1 (5 bases). Germline V lookup: CDR1 MNHEY, CDR2 SMNVEV (reference sequence). This CDR3 contains 14 residues. V lost 6 bases and J lost 4, with 15 bases in between. In DNA, the CDR3 is TGTGCCAGCAGCCCATCCAGGGTGGGCACTGAAGCTTTCTTT. It yields the protein CASSPSRVGTEAFF.

The J gene is TRBJ1-1, the V gene TRBV19; D call uncertain. V lost 3 bases and J lost 5, with 16 bases in between. CDR1 is LNHDA, CDR2 SQIVND, per germline (reference sequence). This CDR3 has 15 residues. CDR3 bases: TGTGCCAGTAGTATGGAGGGCTATGGGTGGACTGAAGCTTTCTTT. Encoded protein: CASSMEGYGWTEAFF.

The gene calls are TRBV3-1 (or the pseudogene TRBV3-2) and TRBJ1-3, with D unclear. CDR3 size: 16 residues. Germline V gene lookup returns CDR1 LGHDT and CDR2 YNNKEL (reference sequence). The V end lost 0 bases, the J end lost 0 bases, and 9 bases lay between the germline ends. CDR3: CASSQEGIRSGNTIYF. The CDR3 DNA reads TGTGCCAGCAGCCAAGAGGGCATCCGCTCTGGAAACACCATATATTTT.

The chain carries TRBV5-1 and TRBJ1-1; D is perhaps TRBD1 (6 bases). The CDR3 is 15 amino acids. V was cut by 1 base and J by 5 bases, with 15 bases left in between. Germline assignment: CDR1 SGHRS and CDR2 YFSETQ. The chain's CDR3 is CASSLSPGGTTEAFF. The CDR3 DNA sequence: TGCGCCAGCAGCTTGTCTCCGGGAGGGACAACTGAAGCTTTCTTT.

V usage is TRBV7-9 and J usage is TRBJ1-1; D may be TRBD1 (5 bases). V lost 5 bases and J lost 4, with 20 bases in between. The CDR3 sequence is 16 residues long. Germline V CDR1 and CDR2: SEHNR, FQNEAQ (reference sequence). The CDR3: CASSPEGQGRFTEAFF. The CDR3 nucleotides read TGTGCCAGCAGCCCCGAGGGGCAGGGAAGGTTCACTGAAGCTTTCTTT.

The rearrangement joins TRBV5-1 to TRBJ1-6; perhaps TRBD1 as D (5 bases). There are 15 residues in the CDR3. In germline, CDR1 is SGHRS, CDR2 YFSETQ. The ends were cut back, 0 bases at V and 10 bases at J, with 14 bases in the middle. As DNA, the CDR3 is TGCGCCAGCAGCTTGGTACCGGGGGTTAGGTCACCCCTCCACTTT. Translated: CASSLVPGVRSPLHF.

The genes are TRBV2 and TRBJ1-2; D unresolved. V shed 5 bases and J shed 4 bases, with 8 bases lying between them. Per the germline V gene, CDR1 is SNHLY and CDR2 is FYNNEI. CDR3 length: 12 residues. CDR3 loop: CASSLGGYGYTF. The CDR3 DNA follows: TGTGCCAGCAGTCTGGGCGGCTATGGCTACACCTTC.

CDR3 region: CASSQVHNEQFF. DNA for the CDR3: TGTGCCAGCAGCCAAGTCCATAATGAGCAGTTCTTC. The chain couples TRBV4-2 to TRBJ2-1; no clear D gene. CDR1 and CDR2 (germline): LGHNA, YNFKEQ. This CDR3 has 12 residues. The germline V and J ends were trimmed by 1 base and 7 bases, with 5 bases remaining between them.

V usage is TRBV27 and J usage is TRBJ2-1, with D perhaps assigned TRBD1 or TRBD2 (6 bases each). Germline CDR1 reads MNHEY; CDR2 reads SMNVEV (reference sequence). The CDR3 covers 15 residues. V was cut by 5 bases and J by 6 bases, with 17 bases left in between. In nucleotides, the CDR3 is TGTGCCAGCAGTAGGGGGGCCCTAGTAAGCAATGAGCAGTTCTTC. It translates to CASSRGALVSNEQFF.

V and J are TRBV2 and TRBJ1-2; tentatively, D is TRBD1 (5 bases). V lost 5 bases, J lost 8 bases, and 12 bases lay in between. The germline gives CDR1 SNHLY, CDR2 FYNNEI. The CDR3 spans 12 residues. In nucleotides, the CDR3 is TGTGCCAGCAGTCTAAGACAGCCGGGCTACACCTTC. As protein: CASSLRQPGYTF.

The chain links TRBV24-1 to TRBJ2-1; 10 positions agree with TRBD2. From germline, CDR1 is KGHDR and CDR2 SFDVKD. This CDR3 region has 16 residues. V was clipped by 4 bases and J by 4 bases; unmatched bases: 6. CDR3 coding DNA: TGTGCCACCAGTGACCGGAGCGGGAGGGATTACAATGAGCAGTTCTTC. Its protein is CATSDRSGRDYNEQFF.

The V gene is TRBV6-2 or TRBV6-3, the J gene TRBJ2-7; 7 positions agree with TRBD2. J lost 3 bases, V lost 2 bases, and 7 bases had no gene match. The CDR3 totals 15 residues. CDR1 MNHEY and CDR2 SVGEGT come from the germline V gene. The CDR3 DNA reads as TGTGCCAGCAGTTACCGTGGGGGACTATACTACGAGCAGTACTTC. Amino acid sequence: CASSYRGGLYYEQYF.